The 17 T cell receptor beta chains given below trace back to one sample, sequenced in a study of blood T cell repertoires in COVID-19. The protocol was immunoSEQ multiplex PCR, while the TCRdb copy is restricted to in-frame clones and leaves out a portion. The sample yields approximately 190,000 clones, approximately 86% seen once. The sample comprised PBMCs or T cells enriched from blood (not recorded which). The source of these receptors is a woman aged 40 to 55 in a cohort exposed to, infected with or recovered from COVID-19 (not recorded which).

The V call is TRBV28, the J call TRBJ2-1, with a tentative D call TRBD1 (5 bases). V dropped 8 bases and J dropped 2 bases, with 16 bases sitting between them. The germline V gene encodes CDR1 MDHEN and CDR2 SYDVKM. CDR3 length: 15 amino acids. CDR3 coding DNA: TGTGCCAGCGTTTCCAGGGTAAATCCCTACAATGAGCAGTTCTTC. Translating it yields CASVSRVNPYNEQFF.

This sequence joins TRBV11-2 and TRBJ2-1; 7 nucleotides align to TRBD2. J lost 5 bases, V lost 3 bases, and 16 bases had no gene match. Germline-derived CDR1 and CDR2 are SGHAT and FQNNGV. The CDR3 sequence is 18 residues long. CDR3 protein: CASSFWGSQRGPDNEQFF. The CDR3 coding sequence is TGTGCCAGCAGCTTTTGGGGGTCTCAGCGGGGCCCTGACAATGAGCAGTTCTTC.

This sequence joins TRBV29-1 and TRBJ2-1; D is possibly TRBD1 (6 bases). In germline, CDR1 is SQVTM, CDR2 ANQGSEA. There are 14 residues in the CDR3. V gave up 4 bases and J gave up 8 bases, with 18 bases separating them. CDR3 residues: CSVGGHRGQYEQFF. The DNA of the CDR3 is TGCAGCGTTGGGGGTCACCGGGGACAATATGAGCAGTTCTTC.

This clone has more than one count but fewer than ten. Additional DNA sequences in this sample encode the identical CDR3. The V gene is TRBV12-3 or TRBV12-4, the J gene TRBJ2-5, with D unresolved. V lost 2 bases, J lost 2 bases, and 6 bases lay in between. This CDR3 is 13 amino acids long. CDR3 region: CASSLNRQETQYF. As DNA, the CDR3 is TGTGCCAGCAGTTTAAACAGACAAGAGACCCAGTACTTC.

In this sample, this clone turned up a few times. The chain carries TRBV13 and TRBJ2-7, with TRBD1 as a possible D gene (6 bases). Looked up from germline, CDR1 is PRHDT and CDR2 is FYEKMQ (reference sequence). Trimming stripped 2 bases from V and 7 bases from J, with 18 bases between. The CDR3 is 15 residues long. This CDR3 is CASSLSGYEGGEQYF. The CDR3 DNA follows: TGTGCCAGCAGCTTATCCGGATATGAAGGGGGTGAGCAGTACTTC.

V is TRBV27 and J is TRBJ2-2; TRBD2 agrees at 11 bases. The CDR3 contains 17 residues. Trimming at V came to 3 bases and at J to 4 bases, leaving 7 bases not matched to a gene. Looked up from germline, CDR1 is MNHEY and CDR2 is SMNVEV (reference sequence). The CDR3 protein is CASSLPSGRSATGELFF. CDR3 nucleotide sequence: TGTGCCAGCAGTTTGCCTAGCGGGAGGTCGGCCACCGGGGAGCTGTTTTTT.

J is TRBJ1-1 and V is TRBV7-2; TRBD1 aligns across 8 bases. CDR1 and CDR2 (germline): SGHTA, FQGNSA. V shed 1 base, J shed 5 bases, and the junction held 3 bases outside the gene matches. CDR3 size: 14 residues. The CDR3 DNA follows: TGTGCCAGCAGCTTAGGACAGGGGAGTACTGAAGCTTTCTTT. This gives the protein CASSLGQGSTEAFF.

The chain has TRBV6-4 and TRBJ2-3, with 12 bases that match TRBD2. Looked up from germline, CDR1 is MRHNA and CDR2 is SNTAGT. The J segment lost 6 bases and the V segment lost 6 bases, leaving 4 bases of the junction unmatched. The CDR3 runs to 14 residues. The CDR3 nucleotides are TGTGCCAGCAGGACTAGCGGGAGCGGGGATACGCAGTATTTT. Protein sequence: CASRTSGSGDTQYF.

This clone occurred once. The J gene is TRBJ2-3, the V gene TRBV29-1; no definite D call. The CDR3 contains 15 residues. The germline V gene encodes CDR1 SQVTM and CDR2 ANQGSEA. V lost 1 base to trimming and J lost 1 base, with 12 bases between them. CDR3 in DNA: TGCAGCGTTGAAGTTTCGCGGCCTCGCACAGATACGCAGTATTTT. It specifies CSVEVSRPRTDTQYF.

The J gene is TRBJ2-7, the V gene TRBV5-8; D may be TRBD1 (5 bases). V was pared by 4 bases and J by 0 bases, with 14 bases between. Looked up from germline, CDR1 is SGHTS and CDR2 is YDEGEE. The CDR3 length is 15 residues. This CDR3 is CASSTGSHVSYEQYF. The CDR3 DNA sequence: TGTGCCAGCAGCACAGGCAGCCATGTCTCCTACGAGCAGTACTTC.

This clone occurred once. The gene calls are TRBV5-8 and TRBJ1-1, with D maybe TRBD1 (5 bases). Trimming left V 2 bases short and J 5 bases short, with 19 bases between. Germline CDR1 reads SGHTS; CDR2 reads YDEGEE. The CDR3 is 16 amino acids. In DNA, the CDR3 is TGTGCCAGCAGCTTCCTTCAGGCCGGGGGACGGACTGAAGCTTTCTTT. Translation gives CASSFLQAGGRTEAFF.

The CDR3 coding sequence is TGTGCCAGCAGTGAAGAACTAGCCTTACTTTACAATGAGCAGTTCTTC. Residues: CASSEELALLYNEQFF. The chain joins TRBV2 to TRBJ2-1; tentative D call: TRBD2 (6 bases). The V end was cut by 1 base, the J end by 4 bases, with 14 bases between. Germline CDR1 SNHLY, CDR2 FYNNEI. This CDR3 is 16 amino acids long.

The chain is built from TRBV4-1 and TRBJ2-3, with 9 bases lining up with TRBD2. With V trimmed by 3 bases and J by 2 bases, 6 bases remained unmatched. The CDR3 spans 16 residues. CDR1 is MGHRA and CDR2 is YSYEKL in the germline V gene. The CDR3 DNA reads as TGCGCCAGCAGCCATTTAGCGGGGGTTACCACAGATACGCAGTATTTT. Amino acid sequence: CASSHLAGVTTDTQYF.

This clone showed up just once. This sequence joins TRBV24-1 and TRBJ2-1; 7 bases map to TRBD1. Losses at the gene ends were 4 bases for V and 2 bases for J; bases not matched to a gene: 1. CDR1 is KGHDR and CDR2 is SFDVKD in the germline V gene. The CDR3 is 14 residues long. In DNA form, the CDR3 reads TGTGCCACCAGTGAGGGGACAGCCTACAATGAGCAGTTCTTC. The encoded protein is CATSEGTAYNEQFF.

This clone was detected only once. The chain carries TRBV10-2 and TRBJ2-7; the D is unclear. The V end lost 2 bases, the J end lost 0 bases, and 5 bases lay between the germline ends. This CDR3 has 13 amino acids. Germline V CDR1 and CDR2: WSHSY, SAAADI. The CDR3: CASSETVSYEQYF. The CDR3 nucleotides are TGCGCCAGCAGTGAGACTGTCTCCTACGAGCAGTACTTC.

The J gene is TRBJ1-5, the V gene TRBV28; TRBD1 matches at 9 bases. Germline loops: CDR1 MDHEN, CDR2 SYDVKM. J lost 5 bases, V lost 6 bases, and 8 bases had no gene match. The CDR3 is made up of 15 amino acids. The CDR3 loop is CASSRDRETYQPQHF. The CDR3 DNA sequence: TGTGCCAGCAGCAGGGACAGGGAAACATATCAGCCCCAGCATTTT.

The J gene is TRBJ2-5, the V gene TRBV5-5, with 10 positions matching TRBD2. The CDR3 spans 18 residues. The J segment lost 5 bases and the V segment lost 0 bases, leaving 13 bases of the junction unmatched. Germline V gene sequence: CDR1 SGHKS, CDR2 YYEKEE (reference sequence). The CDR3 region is CASSLEDSGGTYGETQYF. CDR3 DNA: TGTGCCAGCAGCTTGGAGGATAGCGGGGGGACCTATGGGGAGACCCAGTACTTC.